This is a list of T cell receptor beta chains from one sample in a study of vaccination and CD4 T cells after COVID-19. No antigens are known for them. TCRdb passed the PCR reads through MiXCR, listing each CDR3 protein once. The profile shows tens of thousands of distinct CDR3 sequences, 67% of them singletons. The sequencing used CD4+ T cells from blood, cultured in vitro, collected after SARS-CoV-2 vaccination. Every receptor here comes from a human donor who received a COVID-19 vaccine. Each CDR3 is given with its conserved first and last residue. Each record gives: J gene, clone size, D gene, V gene, CDR3 DNA, CDR3 protein. D genes are given only for firm matches. Size is omitted from some rows. Given values are once, few, many or a class for expanded clones.

>TRBJ1-6|-|-|TRBV20-1
TGCAGTGCTAGAGGCATGGACGGGATATCGAATTCACCCCTCCACTTT
CSARGMDGISNSPLHF
>TRBJ1-5|-|TRBD1|TRBV24-1
TGTGCCACCAGTGAAACTGGACAGGCTGGTCAGCCCCAGCATTTT
CATSETGQAGQPQHF
>TRBJ1-5|few|-|TRBV6-5
TGTGCCAGCAGTTACAGGGGGACCCCTGGGGAGCCCCAGCATTTT
CASSYRGTPGEPQHF
>TRBJ1-5|-|-|TRBV19
TGTGCCAGTAGCCAGCGAGGGGGACGGGGCCAGCCCCAGCATTTT
CASSQRGGRGQPQHF
>TRBJ2-2|-|-|TRBV5-4
TGTGCCAGCAACAAGGGGGGCAGGGGGATCACCGGGGAGCTGTTTTTT
CASNKGGRGITGELFF
>TRBJ1-2|few|-|TRBV6-5
TGTGCCAGCAGTTACGCAACGGACTATGGCTACACCTTC
CASSYATDYGYTF
>TRBJ2-3|-|-|TRBV10-3
TGTGCCTCCAAGGAGCGGACCACAGATACGCAGTATTTT
CASKERTTDTQYF
>TRBJ2-7|-|-|TRBV6-5
TGTGCCAGCAGTTTCCGCAGATACTACGAGCAGTACTTC
CASSFRRYYEQYF
>TRBJ1-3|few|TRBD1|TRBV25-1
TGTGCCAGCAGTGCAATACGGGACAGGGTAGAGAACACCATATATTTT
CASSAIRDRVENTIYF
>TRBJ2-5|-|TRBD1|TRBV20-1
TGCAGTGCTAGTACTTCCGGGACAGGCTTCCAAGAGACCCAGTACTTC
CSASTSGTGFQETQYF
>TRBJ1-2|-|TRBD1|TRBV2
TGTGCCAGCAGTGATGATACAGGGGGTATCCGGCACTATGGCTACACCTTC
CASSDDTGGIRHYGYTF
>TRBJ2-3|-|-|TRBV25-1
TGTGCCAGCAGTGATCAGGGGGGTCCCACAGATACGCAGTATTTT
CASSDQGGPTDTQYF
>TRBJ2-1|-|TRBD2|TRBV6-2/TRBV6-3
TGTGCCAGCACTTCGGCGGGGGTTAGCGGCAATGAGCAGTTCTTC
CASTSAGVSGNEQFF
>TRBJ1-2|-|TRBD1|TRBV30
TGTGCCTGGAGTGTCCCGGGACAGGGAACATATGGCTACACCTTC
CAWSVPGQGTYGYTF
>TRBJ1-1|-|-|TRBV12-3/TRBV12-4
TGTGCCAGCGGGCGAACAGGGTTGAACACTGAAGCTTTCTTT
CASGRTGLNTEAFF
>TRBJ2-3|few|TRBD1|TRBV20-1
TGCAGTGCCATACCGGGACAGGGGGCGGCAGATACGCAGTATTTT
CSAIPGQGAADTQYF
>TRBJ2-5|-|TRBD2|TRBV5-4
TGTGCCAGCAGCCCCACGACTAGCCGGAGCGAGACCCAGTACTTC
CASSPTTSRSETQYF
>TRBJ2-1|-|TRBD1|TRBV20-1
TGCAGTGTTCTATCGCCGGGACAGGGCAATGAGCAGTTCTTC
CSVLSPGQGNEQFF
>TRBJ2-5|-|-|TRBV6-1
TGTGCCAGCAGGACCTCCTCCAGGGCGCAAGAGACCCAGTACTTC
CASRTSSRAQETQYF
>TRBJ1-2|-|-|TRBV5-1
TGCGCCAGCAGCTTGGGTCCCGACTATGGCTACACCTTC
CASSLGPDYGYTF
>TRBJ2-2|few|-|TRBV6-5
TGTGCCAGCAGTTACTCAGCTAGAAAGAACACCGGGGAGCTGTTTTTT
CASSYSARKNTGELFF
>TRBJ2-2|-|-|TRBV29-1
TGCAGCGTTGGGCAGGGCGGTGGCACCGGGGAGCTGTTTTTT
CSVGQGGGTGELFF
>TRBJ2-5|once|-|TRBV20-1
TGCAGTGCTAGTGTGGGACTTAGGACCCAGTACTTC
CSASVGLRTQYF
>TRBJ1-1|-|TRBD1|TRBV27
TGTGCCAGCAGTTTAACAAGGACAGGAACAATGAACACTGAAGCTTTCTTT
CASSLTRTGTMNTEAFF
>TRBJ2-4|-|-|TRBV6-1
TGTGCCAGCAGTACCACGCGAAGGCGTCCGGGGGAAAAAAACATTCAGTACTTC
CASSTTRRRPGEKNIQYF
>TRBJ1-2|-|-|TRBV20-1
TGCAGTGCTAGAGATGTGGGAGGGGCTAACTATGGCTACACCTTC
CSARDVGGANYGYTF
>TRBJ2-7|-|TRBD1|TRBV20-1
TGCAGTGCTCGTGACCGGGACAGGGGTAATGACGAGCAGTACTTC
CSARDRDRGNDEQYF
>TRBJ1-2|once|TRBD1|TRBV12-3/TRBV12-4
TGTGCCAGCAGTTTGGACAGGGCGCGTGGCTACACCTTC
CASSLDRARGYTF
>TRBJ1-6|few|-|TRBV20-1
TGCAGTGCTAGAGATGTTAGGGGGGGTTCACCCCTCCACTTT
CSARDVRGGSPLHF
>TRBJ2-2|-|TRBD1|TRBV30
TGTGCCTGGAGCCCGGGACAGGGTGGCGCCGGGGAGCTGTTTTTT
CAWSPGQGGAGELFF
>TRBJ2-7|-|TRBD1|TRBV12-5
TGTGCTAGTGGTTTGTCTCTTGGGACAGGGTTATCCTACGAGCAGTACTTC
CASGLSLGTGLSYEQYF
>TRBJ2-1|-|TRBD1|TRBV6-1
TGTGCCAGCCCCGGACAGGGGCCCTACAATGAGCAGTTCTTC
CASPGQGPYNEQFF
>TRBJ1-1|few|TRBD1|TRBV10-1
TGCGCCAGCAGGCCGGGACAGGGGAACACTGAAGCTTTCTTT
CASRPGQGNTEAFF
>TRBJ1-1|-|-|TRBV19
TGTGCCAGTAAGGTAAGGCAGAATAACGCTGAAGCTTTCTTT
CASKVRQNNAEAFF
>TRBJ1-2|-|-|TRBV20-1
TGCAGTGCTAAAATGGGAATCTATGGCTACACCTTC
CSAKMGIYGYTF
>TRBJ1-6|-|TRBD1|TRBV30
TGTGCCTGGAGAGCGGGGGGACAGGGGGCTAATTCACCCCTCCACTTT
CAWRAGGQGANSPLHF
>TRBJ1-5|-|TRBD1|TRBV7-8
TGTGCCAGCAGCTTCGGACAGGGGATTTTGCAGCCCCAGCATTTT
CASSFGQGILQPQHF
>TRBJ2-5|-|TRBD1|TRBV24-1
TGTGCCACCAGTGACCCGACAGGGGGCACGTCGGAGACCCAGTACTTC
CATSDPTGGTSETQYF
>TRBJ1-1|few|-|TRBV5-4
TGTGCCAGCAGCTTGGACGGCAATATGAACACTGAAGCTTTCTTT
CASSLDGNMNTEAFF
>TRBJ2-5|-|TRBD2|TRBV27
TGTGCCAGCAGAGCTTCGGGACTAGTGAGGGAGACCCAGTACTTC
CASRASGLVRETQYF